What follows are 29 T cell receptor beta chains derived from one specimen sequenced in a study of T cells after yellow fever vaccination. TCRdb fed the 5' RACE reads into MiXCR, producing one record per CDR3 protein. This sample has under 700,000 distinct CDR3 sequences, with roughly 17% found just once. The specimen was PBMCs, collected roughly 5 days after the first yellow fever vaccination. These receptors came from a man younger than 35 who received the YFV17D yellow fever vaccine.

The V call is TRBV4-1, the J call TRBJ2-5; D is undetermined. The CDR3 extends over 15 amino acids. The germline V gene encodes CDR1 MGHRA and CDR2 YSYEKL. The germline V and J ends were trimmed by 2 bases and 2 bases, with 12 bases remaining between them. The CDR3 spells CASSQRQRSQETQYF. DNA of the CDR3: TGCGCCAGCAGCCAACGGCAGCGCTCTCAAGAGACCCAGTACTTC.

The V call is TRBV6-2 or TRBV6-3, the J call TRBJ1-6, with 10 bases that match TRBD1. The ends lost 8 bases at V and 8 bases at J; junction bases unmatched: 6. Germline lookup yields CDR1 MNHEY and CDR2 SVGEGT. CDR3 length equals 14 residues. DNA of the CDR3: TGTGCCAGCCGCAGGACAGGGGGGGATTCACCCCTCCACTTT. Translating it yields CASRRTGGDSPLHF.

The gene calls are TRBV3-1 and TRBJ2-2, with 11 bases fitting TRBD2. This CDR3 spans 21 amino acids. Germline CDR1 reads LGHDT; CDR2 reads YNNKEL (reference sequence). V trimming: 2 bases; J trimming: 3 bases; junction bases outside the gene matches: 17. The CDR3 loop reads CASSQPGGTSGYPWDTGELFF. CDR3 bases: TGTGCCAGCAGCCAACCTGGTGGGACTAGCGGATACCCATGGGACACCGGGGAGCTGTTTTTT.

V gene TRBV7-2 combines with J gene TRBJ1-2; D is possibly TRBD1 (6 bases). This CDR3 contains 15 residues. CDR1 is SGHTA, CDR2 FQGNSA, per germline. V was trimmed by 5 bases and J by 0 bases, leaving 13 bases between them. The CDR3 here is CASSHRARANYGYTF. The CDR3 DNA reads as TGTGCCAGCAGCCACAGGGCCAGAGCTAACTATGGCTACACCTTC.

The chain has TRBV6-1 and TRBJ1-1; no definite D call. Germline lookup yields CDR1 MNHNS and CDR2 SASEGT. This CDR3 has 14 amino acids. Trimming took 7 bases from V and 5 from J, leaving 17 bases between them. The CDR3 DNA is TGTGCCAGCACGACACGGAGGCCGGGGACTGAAGCTTTCTTT. Translating gives CASTTRRPGTEAFF.

In this sample, this clonotype turned up many times. The chain couples TRBV7-9 to TRBJ2-2; TRBD2 might be the D (5 bases). Trimming left V 4 bases short and J 4 bases short, with 10 bases between. The germline V gene encodes CDR1 SEHNR and CDR2 FQNEAQ (reference sequence). This CDR3 comprises 14 residues. CDR3 DNA sequence: TGTGCCAGCAGCTCCCGAGGAGGCACCGGGGAGCTGTTTTTT. Amino acid sequence: CASSSRGGTGELFF.

The chain joins TRBV7-3 to TRBJ2-5; D gene unclear. V was shortened by 9 bases and J by 4 bases, with 15 bases between the two germline ends. CDR1 is SGHTA and CDR2 is FQGTGA in the germline V gene. The CDR3 loop spans 13 amino acids. This CDR3 reads CASSPEPGETQYF. DNA for the CDR3: TGTGCCAGTTCGCCGGAACCAGGAGAGACCCAGTACTTC.

V gene TRBV29-1 combines with J gene TRBJ2-6; possible D gene TRBD1, 6 bases. This CDR3 comprises 14 residues. Trimming shortened V by 5 bases and J by 2 bases, and 10 bases separated the two germline ends. Looked up from germline, CDR1 is SQVTM and CDR2 is ANQGSEA. The CDR3 sequence is CSVQQGAGANVLTF. CDR3 sequence (DNA): TGCAGCGTTCAACAGGGCGCTGGGGCCAACGTCCTGACTTTC.

The chain combines TRBV20-1 with TRBJ2-7; D is perhaps TRBD1 or TRBD2 (7 bases each). This CDR3 spans 13 amino acids. V lost 6 bases and J 2 bases, leaving 14 bases between the germline ends. Germline lookup yields CDR1 DFQATT and CDR2 SNEGSKA (reference sequence). The CDR3 DNA reads TGCAGTGCCCCGACAGGGAGGGCCTACGAGCAGTACGTC. It yields the protein CSAPTGRAYEQYV.

The genes are TRBV7-3 and TRBJ2-3; the D is unclear. In germline, CDR1 is SGHTA, CDR2 FQGTGA. The length of the CDR3 is 16 residues. Trimming stripped 2 bases from V and 5 bases from J, with 17 bases between. CDR3 region: CASSLSSRTTQDTQYF. DNA for the CDR3: TGTGCCAGCAGCTTATCGTCGAGGACCACACAAGATACGCAGTATTTT.

In its sample, this clonotype was seen a few times. The chain employs TRBV21-1 and TRBJ2-7. TRBV21-1 is reported as a pseudogene. The CDR3 is 14 residues long. This chain's CDR3 is CASSAQGEAYEQYV. DNA of the CDR3: TGTGCCAGCAGCGCACAAGGCGAGGCGTACGAGCAGTACGTC.

A few counts support this clonotype. V is TRBV18 and J is TRBJ1-5, with D possibly TRBD1 on 6 matching bases. Per germline, CDR1 KGHSH and CDR2 LQKENI. The V end was cut by 6 bases, the J end by 3 bases, with 18 bases between. This CDR3 region has 16 residues. CDR3 nucleotide sequence: TGTGCCAGCTCCCCTACAGGGCAGGGATTCAATCAGCCCCAGCATTTT. It yields the protein CASSPTGQGFNQPQHF.

In its sample, this clonotype was seen a few times. V usage is TRBV5-4 and J usage is TRBJ2-2; a possible D gene is TRBD1 (6 bases). The CDR3 is made up of 14 amino acids. Germline loops: CDR1 SGHNT, CDR2 YYREEE (reference sequence). Trimming stripped 5 bases from V and 1 base from J, with 9 bases between. The CDR3 DNA sequence: TGTGCCAGCAGGGTACAGGGGAACACCGGGGAGCTGTTTTTT. Translation: CASRVQGNTGELFF.

The genes are TRBV29-1 and TRBJ2-5; 7 positions match TRBD1. Losses at the gene ends were 7 bases for V and 4 bases for J; bases not matched to a gene: 9. The germline V gene encodes CDR1 SQVTM and CDR2 ANQGSEA. This CDR3 is 13 amino acids long. The CDR3 is CSAIQGRVETQYF. The CDR3 DNA is TGCAGCGCAATACAGGGGAGAGTAGAGACCCAGTACTTC.

This sequence joins TRBV9 and TRBJ2-1; either TRBD1 or TRBD2 may supply D (6 bases each). V was trimmed by 1 base and J by 4 bases, leaving 21 bases between them. The CDR3 contains 18 residues. From germline, CDR1 is SGDLS and CDR2 YYNGEE. The CDR3 spells CASSVQGWGRGAYNEQFF. The CDR3 DNA reads TGTGCCAGCAGCGTACAGGGATGGGGGCGGGGTGCTTACAATGAGCAGTTCTTC.

This clonotype was seen more than once but under ten times. V and J are TRBV12-3 or TRBV12-4 and TRBJ1-4; 7 bases agree with TRBD1. V shed 6 bases, J shed 6 bases, and the junction held 7 bases outside the gene matches. There are 14 residues in the CDR3. DNA of the CDR3: TGTGCCAGCAGCACACAGGGGATTTATGAAAAACTGTTTTTT. Translated: CASSTQGIYEKLFF.

Concerning this clonotype: A junction end diverges from the germline sequence, so it may reflect a read error. Written as DNA, the CDR3 is TGTGCCAGGAGCTCCGGACAGTACAATCAGCCCCAGCATTTT. As protein: CARSSGQYNQPQHF. The chain recombines TRBV5-6 with TRBJ1-5; TRBD1 is a possible D gene (6 bases). This CDR3 is 14 amino acids long. Germline CDR1 reads SGHDT; CDR2 reads YYEEEE.

This clonotype has only a few counts. This chain joins TRBV15 and TRBJ2-7, with D maybe TRBD1 (6 bases). Germline CDR1 reads LNHNV; CDR2 reads YYDKDF (reference sequence). There are 12 residues in the CDR3. V lost 3 bases and J lost 3, with 6 bases in between. CDR3 residues: CATSRDSYEQYV. For the CDR3, the DNA is TGTGCCACCAGCAGGGACAGCTACGAGCAGTACGTC.

V is TRBV20-1 and J is TRBJ2-5; 7 bases align to TRBD2. The CDR3 length is 12 residues. CDR1 is DFQATT, CDR2 SNEGSKA, per germline (reference sequence). V lost 2 bases to trimming and J lost 5 bases; unmatched junction nucleotides: 2. CDR3: CSARKLAETQYF. For the CDR3, the DNA is TGCAGTGCTAGAAAACTAGCGGAGACCCAGTACTTC.

The gene calls are TRBV14 and TRBJ2-3; 8 bases are a match to TRBD2. This CDR3 is built from 15 residues. V dropped 4 bases and J dropped 3; count of bases not matched to a gene: 6. Germline CDR1 SGHDN, CDR2 FVKESK. The CDR3 DNA sequence: TGTGCCAGCAGCCTATTAGCGGGGAAGACAGATACGCAGTATTTT. This translates into CASSLLAGKTDTQYF.

The chain couples TRBV9 to TRBJ2-1; TRBD2 is a possible D gene (6 bases). This CDR3 spans 13 amino acids. The V end lost 0 bases, the J end lost 10 bases, and 11 bases lay between the germline ends. The germline CDR1 and CDR2 sequences are SGDLS and YYNGEE. In DNA, the CDR3 is TGTGCCAGCAGCGTAGACCCAGGGAGGGAGCAGTTCTTC. This gives the protein CASSVDPGREQFF.

The rearrangement links TRBV6-6 to TRBJ1-6, with a possible D match to TRBD1 (6 bases). Germline V gene lookup returns CDR1 MNHNY and CDR2 SVGAGI (reference sequence). V dropped 7 bases and J dropped 7 bases, with 11 bases sitting between them. The CDR3 spans 13 residues. Here the CDR3 reads CASTGRGNSPLHF. Here the CDR3 DNA reads TGTGCCAGCACAGGCAGGGGAAATTCACCCCTCCACTTT.

This clonotype was counted a few times. The V gene is TRBV5-1, the J gene TRBJ2-2; D call uncertain. Trimming pared 4 bases from V and 4 bases from J, leaving 20 bases between. This CDR3 region has 17 residues. The germline CDR1 and CDR2 sequences are SGHRS and YFSETQ. CDR3 sequence: CASSPDATTYITGELFF. Written as DNA, the CDR3 is TGCGCCAGCAGCCCCGATGCCACCACCTATATCACCGGGGAGCTGTTTTTT. The complete variable domain, with remaining parts taken from reference TRBV5-1 and TRBJ2-2, reads KAGVTQTPRYLIKTRGQQVTLSCSPISGHRSVSWYQQTPGQGLQFLFEYFSETQRNKGNFPGRFSGRQFSNSRSEMNVSTLELGDSALYLCASSPDATTYITGELFFGEGSRLTVL.

The genes are TRBV7-9 and TRBJ2-2, with D possibly TRBD1 on 5 matching bases. From germline, CDR1 is SEHNR and CDR2 FQNEAQ (reference sequence). The V end lost 4 bases, the J end lost 2 bases, and 8 bases lay between the germline ends. This CDR3 region has 14 residues. The chain's CDR3 is CASSSDSNTGELFF. The CDR3 DNA follows: TGTGCCAGCAGCTCCGACAGCAACACCGGGGAGCTGTTTTTT.

This clonotype was counted between two and nine times. The rearrangement joins TRBV29-1 to TRBJ2-3; no reliable D call. The V end lost 2 bases, the J end lost 6 bases, and 6 bases lay between the germline ends. There are 11 residues in the CDR3. CDR1 and CDR2 from the germline V gene are SQVTM and ANQGSEA. As DNA, the CDR3 is TGCAGCGTTGAAACCTGGGATACGCAGTATTTT. It specifies CSVETWDTQYF.

The rearrangement uses TRBV20-1 and TRBJ2-7; 12 nucleotides line up with TRBD2. There are 12 residues in the CDR3. After removal of 5 bases from V and 7 bases from J, the junction contained 3 bases not matched to a gene. Germline CDR1 and CDR2: DFQATT and SNEGSKA (reference sequence). In DNA, the CDR3 is TGCAGTGCTCCCGGACTAGCGGGGGAGCAGTACGTC. Residues: CSAPGLAGEQYV.

The V gene is TRBV6-1, the J gene TRBJ1-1; D call uncertain. Germline V gene lookup returns CDR1 MNHNS and CDR2 SASEGT. This CDR3 has 12 amino acids. Trimming cost V 6 bases and J 10 bases, with 15 bases left between them. The CDR3 sequence: CASRNRRRVAFF. CDR3 sequence (DNA): TGTGCCAGCAGGAACAGACGTCGGGTAGCTTTCTTT.

This sequence joins TRBV20-1 and TRBJ2-3, with 7 bases aligning to TRBD1. V trimming: 2 bases; J trimming: 0 bases; junction bases outside the gene matches: 5. Germline assignment: CDR1 DFQATT and CDR2 SNEGSKA (reference sequence). CDR3 length: 15 amino acids. The CDR3 is CSARSGTASTDTQYF. CDR3 nucleotide sequence: TGCAGTGCTAGATCCGGGACAGCCAGCACAGATACGCAGTATTTT.

This chain uses TRBV28 with TRBJ2-7; perhaps TRBD2 as D (5 bases). CDR1 is MDHEN, CDR2 SYDVKM, per germline. The CDR3 runs 13 residues. Trimming pared 6 bases from V and 3 bases from J, leaving 12 bases between. The CDR3 here is CASRSGFLYEQYV. DNA of the CDR3: TGTGCCAGCAGGTCGGGATTTCTCTACGAGCAGTACGTC.